This T cell receptor (beta chain) was identified in a study of blood T cell repertoires in COVID-19. About the study: Sites in the United States, Italy and Spain provided acute and convalescent COVID-19 samples. T cells, B-cell-depleted T cells, or PBMCs supplied cDNA or gDNA.

In the original workflow: Reference gene primers were amplified, and this amplification served to estimate nucleated cell counts. Profiled with immunoSEQ multiplex PCR; TCRdb holds only in-frame clones, not every one. For V, J and clone size, that table is used; D and trimming come from the DNA. There are some 80,000 clones in the sample; around 90% occur only once, and approximately 19% lies in the top ten. J gave up 4 bases and V 4 bases, and 6 bases lay outside the gene matches. Germline V gene lookup returns CDR1 SGHNT and CDR2 YYREEE (reference sequence). The length of the CDR3 is 15 residues. The source material was peripheral blood. The chain joins TRBV5-4 to TRBJ2-3, with 10 bases lining up with TRBD2. The receptor was derived from a human donor in a cohort sampled during active COVID-19. Written as DNA, the CDR3 is TGTGCCAGCAGCAAAACTAGCGGGGAAGCAGATACGCAGTATTTT. Its translation is CASSKTSGEADTQYF.